The rows below give T cell receptor beta chains drawn from one sample of a study of shared clonotypes between healthy human individuals. Clones were read by immunoSEQ multiplex PCR, and TCRdb kept only the in-frame ones, dropping some. This sample has fewer than 3 million clones, with around 93% found just once. Sequenced input: naive CD4+ T cells from PBMCs. The receptors here all came from a young man in good health. Some clones in this sample may be carry-over from other donors' samples. Each CDR3 is given with its conserved first and last residue. Each record gives: D gene, J gene, V gene, CDR3 protein. A D gene is named only where the DNA matches it firmly.

>-|TRBJ2-3|TRBV5-1
CASSLVPTDTQYF
>-|TRBJ2-2|TRBV27
CASSLHGSGELFF
>TRBD1|TRBJ2-5|TRBV29-1
CSVDRQGLETQYF
>-|TRBJ2-7|TRBV28
CASKPGSVRAYEQYF
>TRBD2|TRBJ2-7|TRBV28
CASRGGSYEQYF
>-|TRBJ1-1|TRBV10-3
CAFRTGNSEAFF
>-|TRBJ2-7|TRBV15
CATSRDSQGGEQYF
>-|TRBJ1-4|TRBV6-1
CASSEGFYEKLFF
>TRBD1|TRBJ1-4|TRBV5-1
CASSLGTGGEKLFF
>TRBD2|TRBJ2-5|TRBV28
CASSAPGLAGGETQYF
>-|TRBJ1-5|TRBV27
CASSSTAWQPQHF
>TRBD1|TRBJ2-2|TRBV30
CAWSEGRGPTGELFF
>TRBD2|TRBJ2-2|TRBV27
CASSPRAPGLATTGELFF
>TRBD2|TRBJ2-2|TRBV7-2
CASSLSGRSGELFF
>-|TRBJ2-2|TRBV29-1
CSVGGGGPNTGELFF
>-|TRBJ2-5|TRBV11-3
CASSLMAGGREETQYF
>TRBD1|TRBJ1-1|TRBV5-1
CASSEFDRDTEAFF
>-|TRBJ2-3|TRBV9
CASSVAPRTDTQYF
>-|TRBJ2-5|TRBV18
CASSPRLGLQETQYF
>TRBD1|TRBJ2-7|TRBV7-8
CASREGGQGVYEQYF
>TRBD1|TRBJ1-1|TRBV29-1
CSVVLQGGHTEAFF
>-|TRBJ1-5|TRBV28
CATRLGVQPQHF
>-|TRBJ2-4|TRBV13
CASSLDSKNIQYF
>TRBD1|TRBJ1-4|TRBV2
CASSEAPWDRIGLFF
>-|TRBJ2-2|TRBV7-3
CASRSGAANTGELFF
>TRBD2|TRBJ2-7|TRBV27
CASGVAGGTVWEQYF
>-|TRBJ1-1|TRBV29-1
CSVRNLMNTEAFF
>-|TRBJ1-2|TRBV25-1
CASSDPGWGGYTF
>TRBD1|TRBJ2-5|TRBV9
CASSVGQGRLETQYF
>-|TRBJ2-7|TRBV5-1
CASSLAPGLENEQYF
>TRBD2|TRBJ2-5|TRBV6-5
CASSYSAGAPKETQYF
>TRBD1|TRBJ2-3|TRBV5-1
CASTGTESTDTQYF
>TRBD1|TRBJ2-7|TRBV7-9
CASSSPGQGIYEQYF
>TRBD2|TRBJ2-1|TRBV6-1
CASSDWTSGRYNEQFF
>-|TRBJ1-4|TRBV10-3
CAISESTARVGEKLFF
>-|TRBJ2-2|TRBV5-1
CASSFYGLNTGELFF
>TRBD2|TRBJ2-1|TRBV27
CASSRDAREGNNEQFF
>-|TRBJ1-3|TRBV5-1
CASSPSGNTIYF
>-|TRBJ2-1|TRBV7-3
CASSLVRSGEQFF
>-|TRBJ2-7|TRBV5-1
CASSLGVGEQYF
>TRBD2|TRBJ2-5|TRBV7-9
CASSRGLAGLQETQYF
>-|TRBJ2-7|TRBV19
CASSISLGRYEQYF